Presented here are 13 T cell receptor beta chains from one specimen sequenced in a study of T cells after yellow fever vaccination. TCRdb redid the calling of the 5' RACE reads with MiXCR, one entry per CDR3 protein. This sample has about 340,000 distinct CDR3 sequences; roughly 8.7% occur once, and the top ten carry 15% to 20%. The sample here was PBMCs, taken on the day of the first yellow fever vaccination. The receptors were sampled from a man between 18 and 35 years old who received the YFV17D yellow fever vaccine.

This clonotype has only a few counts. The CDR3 is CASSFGGLVGEQYV. The CDR3 DNA reads as TGTGCCAGCAGTTTTGGAGGGTTAGTGGGCGAGCAGTACGTC. This chain links TRBV28 with TRBJ2-7; weak D call: TRBD2 (6 bases). CDR1 is MDHEN and CDR2 is SYDVKM in the germline V gene. V lost 3 bases, J lost 6 bases, and 15 bases lay in between. The CDR3 is made up of 14 amino acids.

This clonotype was observed a few times. This chain joins TRBV19 and TRBJ1-1; TRBD1 is a possible D gene (5 bases). The CDR3 has 11 residues. The germline CDR1 and CDR2 sequences are LNHDA and SQIVND (reference sequence). V lost 3 bases and J lost 11, with 10 bases in between. CDR3 DNA sequence: TGTGCCAGTAGTATCGGGGACGAGGCTTTCTTT. Protein: CASSIGDEAFF.

For this clonotype: The junction shows a germline mismatch at one end, possibly a read error. The V gene is TRBV14, the J gene TRBJ2-1, with 10 bases identical to TRBD1. The CDR3 sequence is 15 residues long. Germline-derived CDR1 and CDR2 are SGHDN and FVKESK. The DNA of the CDR3 is TGTACCAGCAGCCAAAGGGACAGGGGAGGGAATGAGCAGTTCTTC. Translation gives CTSSQRDRGGNEQFF.

This clonotype occurred many times. The V call is TRBV5-4, the J call TRBJ2-2; weak D call: TRBD1 (6 bases). The CDR3 extends over 14 amino acids. V lost 6 bases, J lost 1 base, and 10 bases lay in between. Germline V gives CDR1 SGHNT, CDR2 YYREEE (reference sequence). The CDR3 DNA reads TGTGCCAGCACCCCGGGACAGAACACCGGGGAGCTGTTTTTT. This translates into CASTPGQNTGELFF.

The V call is TRBV5-1, the J call TRBJ2-3; 8 nucleotides match TRBD2. CDR3 length: 16 amino acids. Germline V gene data show CDR1 as SGHRS and CDR2 as YFSETQ. Trimming took 2 bases from V and 0 from J; bases not matched to a gene: 5. The CDR3, as DNA: TGCGCCAGCAGCTTAAGCGGGGGTGCTAGCACAGATACGCAGTATTTT. This translates into CASSLSGGASTDTQYF.

The chain combines TRBV4-3 with TRBJ1-6; a weak D match, TRBD1 (5 bases). This CDR3 comprises 16 residues. The germline V gene encodes CDR1 LGHNA and CDR2 YSLEER. Trimming removed 0 bases from V and 9 bases from J, with 15 bases in between. CDR3 protein: CASSQEARARGSPLHF. The CDR3 nucleotides read TGCGCCAGCAGCCAAGAGGCCAGGGCTAGGGGTTCACCCCTCCACTTT.

The rearrangement uses TRBV6-5 and TRBJ2-3; D is perhaps TRBD1 or TRBD2 (5 bases each). Germline CDR1 and CDR2: MNHEY and SVGAGI. The ends were cut back, 2 bases at V and 0 bases at J, with 9 bases in the middle. CDR3 length: 15 residues. The CDR3 coding sequence is TGTGCCAGCAGTTACGTGGGGGTGAGCACAGATACGCAGTATTTT. It translates to CASSYVGVSTDTQYF.

This clonotype has at least ten counts. The rearrangement uses TRBV6-5 and TRBJ2-7; 8 bases agree with TRBD1. The V segment lost 4 bases and the J segment 6 bases; nucleotides outside the gene matches: 11. Germline-derived CDR1 and CDR2 are MNHEY and SVGAGI. CDR3 length equals 15 residues. The CDR3 reads CASSFRATGGGEQYV. The CDR3 coding sequence is TGTGCCAGCAGTTTCCGAGCTACAGGGGGTGGCGAGCAGTACGTC.

The table lists this clonotype with a few counts. The chain combines TRBV12-5 with TRBJ1-2, with D perhaps matching TRBD1 (6 bases). The V gene lost 6 bases and the J gene lost 4 bases, with 15 bases spanning the gap. The CDR3 is 14 amino acids. Looked up from germline, CDR1 is LGHNT and CDR2 is FRNRAP. CDR3 region: CASGQAGEGYGYTF. The CDR3 DNA reads as TGTGCTAGTGGCCAGGCAGGGGAGGGCTATGGCTACACCTTC.

There are a few counts of this clonotype. This chain links TRBV12-3 or TRBV12-4 with TRBJ2-1, with 10 positions matching TRBD2. The CDR3 sequence is 13 residues long. V dropped 7 bases and J dropped 7; count of bases not matched to a gene: 4. CDR3 loop: CASTISGRNEQFF. CDR3 coding DNA: TGTGCCAGCACCATTAGCGGGAGGAATGAGCAGTTCTTC.

The J gene is TRBJ2-6, the V gene TRBV5-1; 7 bases align to TRBD1. Trimming cost V 4 bases and J 0 bases; bases outside gene matches: 7. The CDR3 is made up of 17 amino acids. Germline CDR1 and CDR2: SGHRS and YFSETQ. CDR3 protein: CASSPGTVNSGANVLTF. CDR3 coding DNA: TGCGCCAGCAGCCCCGGGACAGTGAACTCTGGGGCCAACGTCCTGACTTTC. The whole variable domain, remainder taken from reference TRBV5-1 and TRBJ2-6, is KAGVTQTPRYLIKTRGQQVTLSCSPISGHRSVSWYQQTPGQGLQFLFEYFSETQRNKGNFPGRFSGRQFSNSRSEMNVSTLELGDSALYLCASSPGTVNSGANVLTFGAGSRLTVL.

For the CDR3, the DNA is TGTGCCAGCAGCCGGGCCAGGGATGTGAATAGCAATCAGCCCCAGCATTTT. It encodes CASSRARDVNSNQPQHF. The chain is built from TRBV5-6 and TRBJ1-5; tentatively, D is TRBD1 (5 bases). Per the germline V gene, CDR1 is SGHDT and CDR2 is YYEEEE. This CDR3 has 17 amino acids. V lost 4 bases and J lost 0, with 17 bases in between.

The chain combines TRBV7-9 with TRBJ1-5; tentatively, D is TRBD1 (5 bases). The germline gives CDR1 SEHNR, CDR2 FQNEAQ (reference sequence). The CDR3 runs to 16 residues. The germline V and J ends were trimmed by 4 bases and 6 bases, with 19 bases remaining between them. CDR3 sequence (DNA): TGTGCCAGCAGCTGGGGACTTCAGGATTTGACTCAGCCCCAGCATTTT. This sequence encodes CASSWGLQDLTQPQHF. Combining the CDR3 with reference TRBV7-9 and TRBJ1-5 gives the whole variable domain DTGVSQNPRHKITKRGQNVTFRCDPISEHNRLYWYRQTLGQGPEFLTYFQNEAQLEKSRLLSDRFSAERPKGSFSTLEIQRTEQGDSAMYLCASSWGLQDLTQPQHFGDGTRLSIL.